The clone carrying this TCR beta chain has only a few counts. The PBMCs studied were ones that came from 10 ml fresh peripheral blood. The source of the sample is a study of T cells in Graves' hyperthyroidism and ophthalmopathy. This CDR3 has 14 residues. With 1 base clipped from V and 9 bases from J, the junction kept 3 bases outside the gene matches. Amplification of TCR beta CDR3 regions was performed using RNA transcripts as template. During a first-round RT-PCR of the TCR CDR3, the HTBI primer set was used. From the multiplex PCR reads, TCRdb called clonotypes with MiXCR, one entry per CDR3 protein. Here the sample spans a few hundred thousand distinct CDR3 sequences, approximately 16% being singletons.

This receptor was taken from a woman in her thirties or forties with Graves' ophthalmopathy. V gene TRBV12-3 or TRBV12-4 combines with J gene TRBJ1-6, with 7 bases identical to TRBD1. The sequenced material came from blood. CDR3 protein: CASSLGQGFSPLHF. In DNA, the CDR3 is TGTGCCAGCAGTTTAGGACAGGGTTTTTCACCCCTCCACTTT.